These T cell receptor beta chains were read from a single sample in a study of T cell responses to AZD1222 COVID-19 vaccine. Data came from immunoSEQ multiplex PCR; TCRdb stores just in-frame clones and leaves some out. The data hold roughly 90,000 clones, with roughly nine tenths observed a single time. Here the sequenced sample was peripheral blood, taken 28 days after the second AZD1222 dose. These receptors were obtained from an adult who received the AZD1222 COVID-19 vaccine. Each CDR3 is given with its conserved first and last residue. Each record gives: CDR3 length, D gene, clone size, V gene, J gene, CDR3 protein, CDR3 DNA. A D gene is named only where the DNA matches it firmly. Rows give clone size only sometimes, using once, few, many, or a class for an expanded clone.

14	-	-	TRBV6-5	TRBJ1-1	CASSSGVMNTEAFF	TGTGCCAGCAGTTCGGGGGTTATGAACACTGAAGCTTTCTTT
15	TRBD1	once	TRBV19	TRBJ1-5	CASSLSGQVHQPQHF	TGTGCCAGTAGTCTATCGGGACAGGTTCATCAGCCCCAGCATTTT
13	-	-	TRBV19	TRBJ2-3	CASTGGHTDTQYF	TGTGCCAGTACAGGGGGGCACACAGATACGCAGTATTTT
15	-	few	TRBV6-5	TRBJ1-2	CASSYSIIDDYGYTF	TGTGCCAGCAGTTACTCGATAATAGATGACTATGGCTACACCTTC
13	-	-	TRBV4-3	TRBJ2-3	CASSQDVTDTQYF	TGCGCCAGCAGCCAGGATGTGACAGATACGCAGTATTTT
12	-	once	TRBV5-8	TRBJ2-7	CASSRDLYEQYF	TGTGCCAGCAGCCGGGACCTCTACGAGCAGTACTTC
13	-	-	TRBV19	TRBJ1-5	CASSIGEYQPQHF	TGTGCCAGTAGTATCGGTGAATATCAGCCCCAGCATTTT
14	-	-	TRBV10-3	TRBJ1-1	CAISAGGLNTEAFF	TGTGCCATCAGTGCCGGGGGACTTAACACTGAAGCTTTCTTT
13	TRBD1	-	TRBV20-1	TRBJ2-3	CSASTGVTDTQYF	TGCAGTGCTAGTACAGGGGTGACAGATACGCAGTATTTT
15	-	-	TRBV27	TRBJ2-1	CASRQLRSSYNEQFF	TGTGCCAGCAGGCAACTCCGGAGCTCCTACAATGAGCAGTTCTTC
12	-	-	TRBV20-1	TRBJ1-1	CSASAGNTEAFF	TGCAGTGCTAGTGCAGGGAACACTGAAGCTTTCTTT
12	-	-	TRBV7-9	TRBJ1-1	CASSLDTGEAFF	TGTGCCAGCAGCTTAGATACCGGAGAAGCTTTCTTT
15	-	-	TRBV6-1	TRBJ2-3	CASSEQGFSTDTQYF	TGTGCCAGCAGTGAACAGGGGTTTAGCACAGATACGCAGTATTTT
13	-	-	TRBV11-2	TRBJ2-7	CASSWGESYEQYF	TGTGCCAGCAGCTGGGGGGAGAGCTACGAGCAGTACTTC
15	TRBD2	-	TRBV19	TRBJ2-7	CASSMMSGGVYEQYF	TGTGCCAGTAGTATGATGAGCGGGGGGGTTTACGAGCAGTACTTC
14	TRBD1	once	TRBV27	TRBJ1-2	CASSSPGQGAGYTF	TGTGCCAGCAGTTCACCGGGACAGGGGGCCGGCTACACCTTC
15	-	-	TRBV3-1/TRBV3-2	TRBJ1-2	CASSQADGDRPRYTF	TGTGCCAGCAGCCAAGCCGACGGTGATCGGCCTCGCTACACCTTC
13	-	-	TRBV2	TRBJ1-1	CASRDNSNTEAFF	TGTGCCAGCAGGGACAACAGTAACACTGAAGCTTTCTTT
13	TRBD1	-	TRBV29-1	TRBJ2-4	CSVGGQGRNIQYF	TGCAGCGTTGGGGGACAGGGAAGGAACATTCAGTACTTC
14	TRBD2	-	TRBV2	TRBJ2-5	CASSDYGGIATQYF	TGTGCCAGCAGTGATTACGGGGGGATCGCGACCCAGTACTTC
15	TRBD2	-	TRBV5-8	TRBJ2-3	CASSRGTSGRDTQYF	TGTGCCAGCAGCAGAGGGACTAGCGGGAGGGATACGCAGTATTTT
13	-	-	TRBV5-5	TRBJ1-1	CASSTGMDTEAFF	TGTGCCAGCAGCACCGGGATGGACACTGAAGCTTTCTTT
11	-	-	TRBV27	TRBJ2-5	CASRTQETQYF	TGTGCCAGCAGAACCCAAGAGACCCAGTACTTC
11	-	-	TRBV12-3/TRBV12-4	TRBJ1-4	CASSKRGELFF	TGTGCCAGCAGTAAACGTGGGGAACTGTTTTTT
17	TRBD2	-	TRBV5-1	TRBJ2-3	CASSLEPSGGIDNTQYF	TGCGCCAGCAGCTTGGAGCCTAGCGGGGGAATAGATAATACGCAGTATTTT
13	-	-	TRBV30	TRBJ1-2	CAWSVTSNYGYTF	TGTGCCTGGAGTGTTACGAGTAACTATGGCTACACCTTC
16	TRBD1	-	TRBV2	TRBJ2-1	CASSEGQGYSWNEQFF	TGTGCCAGCAGTGAAGGACAGGGGTATTCTTGGAATGAGCAGTTCTTC
13	TRBD1	-	TRBV5-1	TRBJ1-4	CASRGTADEKLFF	TGCGCCAGCAGAGGGACAGCGGATGAAAAACTGTTTTTT
17	TRBD2	-	TRBV6-1	TRBJ2-1	CASSEPFGLAGPSEQFF	TGTGCCAGCAGTGAACCCTTTGGTCTAGCGGGGCCCAGTGAGCAGTTCTTC
16	-	-	TRBV5-8	TRBJ1-1	CASSFGTRLRGTEAFF	TGTGCCAGCAGCTTCGGGACACGCCTGAGAGGCACTGAAGCTTTCTTT
15	TRBD1	-	TRBV29-1	TRBJ1-6	CSVRNGDRDNSPLHF	TGCAGCGTTCGGAACGGAGACAGGGACAATTCACCCCTCCACTTT
14	TRBD1	-	TRBV27	TRBJ1-5	CASWSRGLGQPQHF	TGTGCCAGCTGGTCCAGGGGGCTCGGGCAGCCCCAGCATTTT
15	-	-	TRBV19	TRBJ1-2	CASSPSWGSAYGYTF	TGTGCCAGTAGTCCCTCTTGGGGGAGCGCCTATGGCTACACCTTC
18	TRBD2	few	TRBV6-2/TRBV6-3	TRBJ2-1	CASSPGTSGRARYNEQFF	TGTGCCAGCAGCCCCGGGACTAGCGGGAGGGCCAGATACAATGAGCAGTTCTTC
13	TRBD1	-	TRBV6-5	TRBJ2-2	CASGTGMTGELFF	TGTGCCAGCGGGACAGGGATGACCGGGGAGCTGTTTTTT
12	-	-	TRBV4-3	TRBJ1-1	CASSPEGLPPFF	TGCGCCAGCAGCCCCGAGGGTTTACCCCCTTTCTTT
13	-	-	TRBV7-2	TRBJ2-5	CASSFGAGETQYF	TGTGCCAGCAGCTTTGGGGCGGGAGAGACCCAGTACTTC
14	-	-	TRBV2	TRBJ1-1	CASSEGWTFTEAFF	TGTGCCAGCAGTGAAGGGTGGACCTTCACTGAAGCTTTCTTT
14	-	-	TRBV3-1/TRBV3-2	TRBJ2-1	CASSQAGAGDEQFF	TGTGCCAGCAGCCAAGCGGGGGCCGGGGATGAGCAGTTCTTC
13	-	-	TRBV29-1	TRBJ2-3	CSVATDLTDTQYF	TGCAGCGTTGCTACAGACCTCACAGATACGCAGTATTTT
16	-	-	TRBV24-1	TRBJ2-3	CATSDGRGGGSDTQYF	TGTGCCACCAGTGATGGGAGGGGGGGAGGCTCAGATACGCAGTATTTT
14	-	-	TRBV9	TRBJ2-7	CASSVWPKTYEQYF	TGTGCCAGCAGCGTTTGGCCCAAAACCTACGAGCAGTACTTC
13	TRBD1	-	TRBV25-1	TRBJ2-2	CASSQGDTGELFF	TGTGCCAGCAGTCAGGGGGACACCGGGGAGCTGTTTTTT
14	TRBD1	few	TRBV18	TRBJ1-2	CASSPGQGSYGYTF	TGTGCCAGCTCACCCGGACAGGGTAGCTATGGCTACACCTTC
16	-	-	TRBV4-1	TRBJ2-3	CASSREVAGAPNTQYF	TGCGCCAGCAGCCGGGAAGTGGCGGGTGCCCCCAATACGCAGTATTTT